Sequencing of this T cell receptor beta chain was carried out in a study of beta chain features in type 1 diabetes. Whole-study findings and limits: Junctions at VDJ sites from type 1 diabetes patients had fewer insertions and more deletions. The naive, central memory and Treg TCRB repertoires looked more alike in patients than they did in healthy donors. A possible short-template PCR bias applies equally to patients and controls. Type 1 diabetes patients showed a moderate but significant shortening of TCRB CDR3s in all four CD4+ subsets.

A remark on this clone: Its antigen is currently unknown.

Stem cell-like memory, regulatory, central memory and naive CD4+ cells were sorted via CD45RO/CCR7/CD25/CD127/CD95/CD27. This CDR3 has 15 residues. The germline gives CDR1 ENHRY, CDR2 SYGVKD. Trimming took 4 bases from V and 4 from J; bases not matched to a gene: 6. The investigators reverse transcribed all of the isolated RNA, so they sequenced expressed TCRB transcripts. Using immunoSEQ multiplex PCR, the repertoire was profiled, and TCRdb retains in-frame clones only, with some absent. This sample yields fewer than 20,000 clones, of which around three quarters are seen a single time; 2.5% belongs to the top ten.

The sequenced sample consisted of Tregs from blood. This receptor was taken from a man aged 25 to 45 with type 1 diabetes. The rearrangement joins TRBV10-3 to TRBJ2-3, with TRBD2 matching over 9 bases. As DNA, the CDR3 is TGTGCCATCAGTGCATCGGGACTAGCTGCAGATACGCAGTATTTT. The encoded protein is CAISASGLAADTQYF.